This T cell receptor (beta chain) was found in a study of blood T cell repertoires in COVID-19. Study in general: There were acute and convalescent COVID-19 samples, and they came from the United States, Italy and Spain. T cells, B-cell-depleted T cells, or PBMCs supplied cDNA or gDNA.

Original processing methods: Nucleated cell counts were estimated from reference gene primer amplification. The repertoire was sequenced with immunoSEQ multiplex PCR; TCRdb's copy has only in-frame clones and lacks some. V, J and clone size reflect that table, while D and trimming were determined from the DNA. This table holds about 190,000 clones, roughly four fifths found once. Germline V gives CDR1 SGHAT, CDR2 FQNNGV. The CDR3 length is 15 residues. The V and J ends lost 5 bases and 0 bases respectively, with 8 bases between them. This chain connects TRBV11-2 to TRBJ1-6; D gene unclear. This clonotype was sampled from a woman aged 45-60 years with acute or convalescent COVID-19. The specimen sequenced was peripheral blood. CDR3 DNA: TGTGCCAGCAGCCCAGGAAGCTCCTATAATTCACCCCTCCACTTT. Translated: CASSPGSSYNSPLHF.